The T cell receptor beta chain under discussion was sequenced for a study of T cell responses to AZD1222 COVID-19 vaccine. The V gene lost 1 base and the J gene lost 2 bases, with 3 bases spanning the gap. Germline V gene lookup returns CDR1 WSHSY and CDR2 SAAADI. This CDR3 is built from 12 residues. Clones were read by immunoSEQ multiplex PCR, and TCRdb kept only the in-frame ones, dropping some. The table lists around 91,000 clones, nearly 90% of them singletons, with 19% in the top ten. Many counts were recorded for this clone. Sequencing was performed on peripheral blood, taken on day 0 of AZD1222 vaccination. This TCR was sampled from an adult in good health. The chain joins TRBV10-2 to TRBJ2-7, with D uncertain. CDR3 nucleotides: TGCGCCAGCAGTGAGTACCCCTACGAGCAGTACTTC. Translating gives CASSEYPYEQYF.